Listed below are T cell receptor beta chains from one sample, sequenced in a study of cytomegalovirus exposure and HLA in healthy donors. Generated by immunoSEQ multiplex PCR, the TCRdb table keeps only in-frame clones and is missing some. The sample consists of approximately 290,000 clones, 80% of them appearing once. The sample consisted of PBMCs. These receptors originate from a girl aged 2-10 years in good health and CMV-seronegative. The CDR3 runs from the conserved cysteine through the conserved F or W. A D gene is named only where the DNA matches it firmly. Clone size, where shown, is once, few, many, or a class for clones that have expanded.

TRBV7-8	NA	NA	TRBJ1-1	CASSSTGSSTEAFF	TGTGCCAGCAGCTCTACAGGGTCTAGTACCGAAGCTTTCTTT
TRBV4-1	TRBD2	NA	TRBJ2-1	CASSQDTSGNWNEQFF	TGCGCCAGCAGCCAAGACACTAGCGGGAATTGGAATGAGCAGTTCTTC
TRBV13	TRBD2	NA	TRBJ2-1	CASSLSGRGPNEQFF	TGTGCCAGCAGCCTTAGCGGGAGGGGGCCCAATGAGCAGTTCTTC
TRBV4-2	NA	NA	TRBJ2-7	CASSQVALHDEQYF	TGTGCCAGCAGCCAAGTCGCGCTTCATGACGAGCAGTACTTC
TRBV11-2	TRBD2	NA	TRBJ2-5	CACRTSGRGQETQYF	TGTGCCTGCCGGACTAGCGGGAGAGGGCAAGAGACCCAGTACTTC
TRBV7-9	TRBD2	NA	TRBJ2-7	CASSLLAGEGKYEQYF	TGTGCCAGCAGCTTATTAGCGGGAGAAGGGAAATACGAGCAGTACTTC
TRBV5-5	TRBD2	few	TRBJ2-7	CASSLDGGSYEQYF	TGTGCCAGCAGCTTGGACGGCGGGAGCTACGAGCAGTACTTC
TRBV27	NA	NA	TRBJ1-6	CASLSTGQNSPLHF	TGTGCCAGCCTATCCACGGGACAAAATTCACCCCTCCACTTT
TRBV6-6	NA	few	TRBJ2-7	CASSLPLVPRWEQYF	TGTGCCAGCAGTCTACCGCTCGTACCCCGTTGGGAGCAGTACTTC
TRBV7-9	NA	NA	TRBJ1-1	CASSYGQEAFF	TGTGCCAGCAGCTATGGACAGGAAGCTTTCTTT
TRBV5-5	NA	NA	TRBJ2-6	CASSAKDRRYIGANVLTF	TGTGCCAGCAGCGCCAAGGACAGACGATATATCGGGGCCAACGTCCTGACTTTC
TRBV4-1	TRBD1	NA	TRBJ1-5	CASSQDWFVGTGDLFSNQPQHF	TGCGCCAGCAGCCAAGATTGGTTCGTTGGGACAGGAGATCTATTTAGCAATCAGCCCCAGCATTTT
TRBV27	TRBD2	NA	TRBJ2-3	CASSLGGRGLAANTDTQYF	TGTGCCAGCAGTTTAGGAGGTAGGGGACTAGCGGCTAACACAGATACGCAGTATTTT
TRBV30	NA	NA	TRBJ1-6	CAWMRVNSPLHF	TGTGCCTGGATGAGGGTAAATTCACCCCTCCACTTT
TRBV6-5	NA	NA	TRBJ2-3	CASSYSAVSTDTQYF	TGTGCCAGCAGTTACTCCGCGGTGAGCACAGATACGCAGTATTTT
TRBV5-1	TRBD1	few	TRBJ1-5	CASSLGQGKNQPQHF	TGCGCCAGCAGCTTGGGACAGGGGAAGAATCAGCCCCAGCATTTT
TRBV6-1	NA	NA	TRBJ1-5	CASSSGLGNQPQHF	TGTGCCAGCAGTTCAGGGTTGGGCAATCAGCCCCAGCATTTT
TRBV2	NA	NA	TRBJ1-1	CASSVRQVEAFF	TGTGCCAGCAGTGTTAGACAGGTCGAAGCTTTCTTT
TRBV6-1	TRBD1	NA	TRBJ1-1	CASSGGQGLNTEAFF	TGTGCCAGCAGTGGGGGACAGGGCTTGAACACTGAAGCTTTCTTT
TRBV27	NA	NA	TRBJ2-5	CASSLARGRKTQYF	TGTGCCAGCAGTTTAGCACGGGGTCGGAAGACCCAGTACTTC
TRBV6-5	NA	NA	TRBJ1-6	CASSYSFRPLDSPLHF	TGTGCCAGCAGTTACTCATTCCGTCCCCTTGATTCACCCCTCCACTTT
TRBV5-1	NA	NA	TRBJ2-7	CASSLNLWGLYEQYF	TGCGCCAGCAGCTTGAATTTATGGGGGCTCTACGAGCAGTACTTC
TRBV10-1	NA	NA	TRBJ2-7	CASSESGSYEQYF	TGCGCCAGCAGTGAAAGCGGCTCCTACGAGCAGTACTTC
TRBV10-3	NA	NA	TRBJ2-7	CAISEQDYEQYF	TGTGCCATCAGTGAACAGGACTACGAGCAGTACTTC
TRBV14	TRBD2	NA	TRBJ2-2	CASSQDVSGLASGELFF	TGTGCCAGCAGCCAAGACGTCTCAGGACTAGCGTCCGGGGAGCTGTTTTTT